This record covers a single T cell receptor beta chain. Germline lookup yields CDR1 MNHNY and CDR2 SVGAGI (reference sequence). Trimming pared 5 bases from V and 0 bases from J, leaving 11 bases between. The CDR3 consists of 15 residues. The data derive from a study of blood T cell repertoires in COVID-19. Whole-study context: Researchers got acute and convalescent COVID-19 samples from the United States, Italy and Spain. In each case, the material was cDNA or gDNA derived from T cells, B-cell-depleted T cells, or PBMCs.

Authors' processing steps: Quantification of nucleated cells was approximated via reference gene primer amplification. Clones were read by immunoSEQ multiplex PCR, and TCRdb kept only the in-frame ones, dropping some. V, J and clone size are taken as reported in that table, and D and trimming were inferred from the DNA itself. Of about 290,000 clones in the sample, around nine tenths are singletons; the top ten hold around 10%. Patients from Seattle were sampled longitudinally, starting during active infection. The receptor comes from a woman aged 25 to 39 with COVID-19, enrolled during active disease. The gene calls are TRBV6-6 and TRBJ2-1; maybe TRBD1 (5 bases). Sequenced: peripheral blood. The CDR3, as DNA: TGTGCCAGCAGTCTCCAGGGTAGCTCCTACAATGAGCAGTTCTTC. This gives the protein CASSLQGSSYNEQFF.